This T cell receptor (beta chain) came from a study of type 1 regulatory T cells. Study overall: This in vitro CD4 product, T-allo10, is enriched for Tr1 cells and alloantigen-specific.

Each CDR3 protein is one row after TCRdb ran MiXCR on the reads. The repertoire holds some 90,000 distinct CDR3 sequences, with 25% to 40% as singletons. The germline CDR1 and CDR2 sequences are MDHEN and SYDVKM. The V end lost 2 bases, the J end lost 1 base, and 9 bases lay between the germline ends. This CDR3 contains 14 residues. This clonotype was seen only a few times. This receptor was obtained from a human donor in good health. Source material: CD4+ T cells, either the whole sample or a sorted fraction (not recorded which). This sequence joins TRBV28 and TRBJ2-7, with D possibly matching TRBD1 (5 bases). The CDR3, as DNA: TGTGCCAGCAGTTTAACCCAGGGATCCTACGAGCAGTACTTC. Its translation is CASSLTQGSYEQYF.